One and the same sample provided the 20 T cell receptor beta chains below, sequenced in a study of shared clonotypes between healthy human individuals. Produced via immunoSEQ multiplex PCR; TCRdb's table is partial and in-frame only. The sample comprises hundreds of thousands of clones, 95% to 96% of which are singletons, and about 0.12% rests with the top ten. The naive CD8 population came from CD45RO-negative cells selected for CCR7, without terminally differentiated effector memory CD45RA+ cells. What was sequenced was naive CD8+ T cells sorted from blood. These receptors were taken from a woman aged 30 to 39 in good health.

CDR3 sequence reads: CASSQKETQYF. CDR3 coding DNA: TGCGCCAGCAGCCAAAAAGAGACCCAGTACTTC. The rearrangement links TRBV5-1 to TRBJ2-5; D unclear. The CDR3 loop spans 11 amino acids. With 4 bases removed from V and 3 bases from J, the gap between germline ends came to 4 bases. CDR1 is SGHRS, CDR2 YFSETQ, per germline.

The chain couples TRBV2 to TRBJ2-1; TRBD2 agrees at 11 bases. Trimming removed 1 base from V and 9 bases from J; junction bases left unmatched: 5. The germline V gene has CDR1 SNHLY and CDR2 FYNNEI. CDR3 length: 15 amino acids. CDR3 sequence reads: CASSEGGSGRVEQFF. The CDR3 bases are TGTGCCAGCAGTGAAGGGGGTAGCGGGAGGGTTGAGCAGTTCTTC.

The V gene is TRBV5-6, the J gene TRBJ2-7; 11 bases match TRBD2. The CDR3 totals 15 residues. The ends lost 4 bases at V and 1 base at J; junction bases unmatched: 4. From germline, CDR1 is SGHDT and CDR2 YYEEEE. CDR3 coding DNA: TGTGCCAGCAGCAATCTAGCGGGAGGTTCCTACGAGCAGTACTTC. It encodes CASSNLAGGSYEQYF.

The rearrangement uses TRBV4-1 and TRBJ1-4; D is undetermined. From germline, CDR1 is MGHRA and CDR2 YSYEKL. CDR3 size: 15 residues. Trimming cost V 3 bases and J 0 bases, with 8 bases left between them. The DNA of the CDR3 is TGCGCCAGCAGCCAGAGACCGACAACTAATGAAAAACTGTTTTTT. Translation: CASSQRPTTNEKLFF.

The chain couples TRBV5-5 to TRBJ1-5, with TRBD1 matching 12 bases. Germline values: CDR1 SGHKS, CDR2 YYEKEE (reference sequence). V gave up 3 bases and J gave up 3 bases; unmatched junction bases: 7. The CDR3 covers 17 residues. The CDR3 loop reads CASSSPGTGGYNQPQHF. CDR3 nucleotides: TGTGCCAGCAGCTCTCCCGGGACAGGGGGCTACAATCAGCCCCAGCATTTT.

This clone was recorded only once. V is TRBV2 and J is TRBJ2-6; D is undetermined. Germline V gene data show CDR1 as SNHLY and CDR2 as FYNNEI. There are 18 residues in the CDR3. The V end lost 3 bases, the J end lost 1 base, and 16 bases lay between the germline ends. CDR3 sequence reads: CASSEFTLASSGANVLTF. CDR3 nucleotides: TGTGCCAGCAGTGAGTTTACACTCGCTTCATCTGGGGCCAACGTCCTGACTTTC.

V is TRBV11-3 and J is TRBJ1-6; D is unresolved. Germline values: CDR1 SGHNT, CDR2 YENEEA. Trimming shortened V by 0 bases and J by 1 base, and 10 bases separated the two germline ends. The CDR3 covers 17 residues. As DNA, the CDR3 is TGTGCCAGCAGCTTAGACGGGGAGGAATCCTATAATTCACCCCTCCACTTT. This translates into CASSLDGEESYNSPLHF.

This clone was counted only a few times. The gene calls are TRBV2 and TRBJ2-1; D remains ambiguous. This CDR3 has 11 amino acids. Trimming left V 8 bases short and J 6 bases short, with 8 bases between. Germline CDR1 reads SNHLY; CDR2 reads FYNNEI. The CDR3: CASGLLNEQFF. CDR3 DNA sequence: TGTGCCAGCGGGTTACTCAATGAGCAGTTCTTC.

The rearrangement uses TRBV2 and TRBJ1-1, with D possibly matching TRBD1 (6 bases). Germline CDR1 reads SNHLY; CDR2 reads FYNNEI. The V end lost 7 bases, the J end lost 8 bases, and 20 bases lay between the germline ends. This CDR3 spans 14 amino acids. For the CDR3, the DNA is TGTGCCAGCATTCCTAAGGGGACAAAGAGAGAAGCTTTCTTT. It yields the protein CASIPKGTKREAFF.

The rearrangement uses TRBV7-6 and TRBJ2-1; D might be TRBD2 (6 bases). Looked up from germline, CDR1 is SGHVS and CDR2 is FNYEAQ. CDR3 length: 16 amino acids. The germline V and J ends were trimmed by 5 bases and 6 bases, with 20 bases remaining between them. The DNA of the CDR3 is TGTGCCAGCAGCCCGAGAATGGGGGACTCCGGCAATGAGCAGTTCTTC. Its protein is CASSPRMGDSGNEQFF.

The rearrangement links TRBV4-1 to TRBJ1-2; 9 bases are a match to TRBD1. The CDR3 sequence is 20 residues long. Per germline, CDR1 MGHRA and CDR2 YSYEKL. The junction had 21 bases not matched to a gene; V was cut back by 0 bases and J by 7 bases. The CDR3 DNA sequence: TGCGCCAGCAGCCAAGATTATCGTCCCTCTTACGAGACAGGGGGTCGTGGCTACACCTTC. Its translation is CASSQDYRPSYETGGRGYTF.

The chain combines TRBV5-4 with TRBJ1-2; no firm D call. CDR1 and CDR2 from the germline V gene are SGHNT and YYREEE (reference sequence). The CDR3 totals 14 residues. Trimming removed 5 bases at V and 6 bases at J, with 17 bases between. DNA for the CDR3: TGTGCCAGCAGTGAAGGACTCGGCGGGCATGGCTACACCTTC. As protein: CASSEGLGGHGYTF.

The rearrangement joins TRBV25-1 to TRBJ1-4; TRBD1 might be the D (6 bases). The CDR3 extends over 15 amino acids. Trimming stripped 4 bases from V and 8 bases from J, with 17 bases between. Germline-derived CDR1 and CDR2 are MGHDK and SYGVNS. The CDR3 DNA sequence: TGTGCCAGCAGTGGCGAACAGGGTCTGGCGGAAAAACTGTTTTTT. Its translation is CASSGEQGLAEKLFF. The full variable domain, rest sourced from reference TRBV25-1 and TRBJ1-4, is EADIYQTPRYLVIGTGKKITLECSQTMGHDKMYWYQQDPGMELHLIHYSYGVNSTEKGDLSSESTVSRIRTEHFPLTLESARPSHTSQYLCASSGEQGLAEKLFFGSGTQLSVL.

The chain is built from TRBV27 and TRBJ2-6; tentative D call: TRBD2 (6 bases). This CDR3 is 17 amino acids long. Germline CDR1 is MNHEY and CDR2 is SMNVEV (reference sequence). With 5 bases removed from V and 0 bases from J, the gap between germline ends came to 14 bases. CDR3 DNA: TGTGCCAGCAGTCCCTCGGAGGGCGACTCTGGGGCCAACGTCCTGACTTTC. Translation gives CASSPSEGDSGANVLTF.

The chain recombines TRBV27 with TRBJ1-5; no definite D call. Germline CDR1 is MNHEY and CDR2 is SMNVEV (reference sequence). V was clipped by 5 bases and J by 7 bases, with 18 bases between them. CDR3 length: 15 residues. CDR3 coding DNA: TGTGCCAGCAGTCCGACGGGGAGAGGGATCCAGCCCCAGCATTTT. It codes for CASSPTGRGIQPQHF.

The chain is built from TRBV6-5 and TRBJ2-2; no clear D gene. Germline loops: CDR1 MNHEY, CDR2 SVGAGI. This CDR3 is built from 15 residues. The germline V and J ends were trimmed by 3 bases and 6 bases, with 14 bases remaining between them. CDR3 residues: CASSYVGGAAGELFF. Here the CDR3 DNA reads TGTGCCAGCAGTTATGTAGGCGGAGCCGCCGGGGAGCTGTTTTTT.

This clone was seen just once. The chain combines TRBV5-6 with TRBJ2-5; maybe TRBD2 (5 bases). The DNA end lines up better with TRBJ2-7; the J call may be wrong. The CDR3 extends over 16 amino acids. Looked up from germline, CDR1 is SGHDT and CDR2 is YYEEEE. The CDR3 here is CASSETPGLLSYEQYF. The CDR3 nucleotides read TGTGCCAGCAGCGAGACCCCCGGACTGCTATCCTACGAGCAGTACTTC.

The V call is TRBV19, the J call TRBJ2-5; D unresolved. The ends were cut back, 6 bases at V and 5 bases at J, with 10 bases in the middle. CDR1 is LNHDA, CDR2 SQIVND, per germline (reference sequence). CDR3 size: 12 residues. Here the CDR3 DNA reads TGTGCCAGTAGCCTCCCCGGGGAGACCCAGTACTTC. Its protein product is CASSLPGETQYF. Drawing the rest from reference TRBV19 and TRBJ2-5, the complete variable domain is DGGITQSPKYLFRKEGQNVTLSCEQNLNHDAMYWYRQDPGQGLRLIYYSQIVNDFQKGDIAEGYSVSREKKESFPLTVTSAQKNPTAFYLCASSLPGETQYFGPGTRLLVL.

V gene TRBV28 combines with J gene TRBJ1-1, with D perhaps TRBD1 (6 bases). V gave up 4 bases and J gave up 0 bases, with 15 bases separating them. Germline-derived CDR1 and CDR2 are MDHEN and SYDVKM. CDR3 length: 16 residues. Here the CDR3 reads CASSSRQATMNTEAFF. The CDR3 nucleotides read TGTGCCAGCAGTTCTAGACAGGCGACTATGAACACTGAAGCTTTCTTT.

The chain's CDR3 is CASRNYEQYF. CDR3 in DNA: TGTGCCAGCAGAAATTACGAGCAGTACTTC. The V and J genes are TRBV6-1 and TRBJ2-7; no clear D. This CDR3 is built from 10 residues. V was cut by 6 bases and J by 4 bases, with 4 bases left in between. Per germline, CDR1 MNHNS and CDR2 SASEGT.